The T cell receptor (beta chain) described here comes from a study of T cell responses to AZD1222 COVID-19 vaccine. TCRdb's copy holds only in-frame clones and misses some; the assay was immunoSEQ multiplex PCR. The sample contains more than 95,000 clones, 80% to 90% of which appear only once. This sample comprised peripheral blood, obtained on day 0 of MenACWY control vaccination. The receptor's source is an adult in good health.

The CDR3 spells CASSLRLAGADTQYF. CDR3 nucleotides: TGTGCCAGCAGCTTGAGACTAGCGGGGGCAGATACGCAGTATTTT. The chain employs TRBV5-4 and TRBJ2-3; 12 nucleotides line up with TRBD2. In germline, CDR1 is SGHNT, CDR2 YYREEE (reference sequence). This CDR3 has 15 amino acids. After removal of 1 base from V and 4 bases from J, the junction contained 1 base not matched to a gene.